The next 4 T cell receptor beta chains were all read from a single sample in a study of regulatory T cells in long-lasting Graves disease. Indicated time point: newly diagnosed GD, antithyroid drugs for less than 3 months. RNA isolated from PBMCs was used to make the TCR library. Relying on iRepertoire HTBI primers and Arm-PCR of CDR3 regions, the team built TCR beta libraries. TCRdb re-derived calls from the multiplex PCR reads in MiXCR, one entry per CDR3 protein. This table holds 450,000 to 600,000 distinct CDR3 sequences, around 15% found once. This same sample was also taken into another study, of T cells in Graves' hyperthyroidism and ophthalmopathy.

Sample: peripheral blood mononuclear cells (PBMCs), taken at new diagnosis, from a patient treated with antithyroid drugs. The receptors were sampled from a man in his forties or fifties with Graves disease.

This clonotype was counted only a few times. The V and J genes are TRBV12-5 and TRBJ1-4, with D perhaps matching TRBD1 (5 bases). The CDR3 runs to 16 residues. Germline V gene sequence: CDR1 LGHNT, CDR2 FRNRAP. The V gene lost 3 bases and the J gene lost 7 bases, with 18 bases spanning the gap. The CDR3 loop reads CASGFSAGEIVEKLFF. The CDR3 DNA reads as TGTGCTAGTGGTTTCTCAGCGGGGGAGATAGTTGAAAAACTGTTTTTT.

This chain joins TRBV10-3 and TRBJ1-5; D possibly corresponds to TRBD1 (6 bases). From germline, CDR1 is ENHRY and CDR2 SYGVKD. With 0 bases removed from V and 2 bases from J, the gap between germline ends came to 17 bases. The CDR3 runs to 18 residues. In nucleotides, the CDR3 is TGTGCCATCAGTGAGTCGACTCCGGGGGCCGTAGGCAATCAGCCCCAGCATTTT. Translation: CAISESTPGAVGNQPQHF.

At least ten counts were recorded for this clonotype. The chain recombines TRBV30 with TRBJ1-2, with 8 bases fitting TRBD1. Germline trimming cut 2 bases from V and 9 bases from J; bases unmatched to any gene: 5. Germline lookup yields CDR1 GTSNPN and CDR2 SVGIG (reference sequence). CDR3 size: 12 residues. The CDR3 DNA reads as TGTGCCTGGAGTTCAGGGGGCGCGAGCTACACCTTC. This translates into CAWSSGGASYTF.

DNA for the CDR3: TGCGCCAGCAGCCCGGGGGGGACAGGGTATGACGAGCAGTTCTTC. Amino acids: CASSPGGTGYDEQFF. The rearrangement links TRBV5-1 to TRBJ2-1, with D possibly being TRBD1 (9 bases). The CDR3 consists of 15 residues. Germline V gene sequence: CDR1 SGHRS, CDR2 YFSETQ. Trimming pared 4 bases from V and 10 bases from J, leaving 21 bases between.